The clone carrying this T cell receptor beta chain appeared a single time. The antigen remains unidentified. PCR was performed using 60 Vbeta and 13 Jbeta primers. Clones were sequenced by immunoSEQ multiplex PCR, and TCRdb holds only the in-frame ones, with some missing. The sample has roughly 100,000 clones, 60% to 80% seen once. V was trimmed by 5 bases and J by 0 bases, leaving 14 bases between them. The CDR3 has 15 residues. Germline CDR1 MDHEN, CDR2 SYDVKM. This specimen belongs to a study of cytomegalovirus exposure and HLA in healthy donors. Study conclusions and caveats: The study labeled 150 to 200 TCR beta chains cytomegalovirus-associated. Sequencing artifact likely explains a cluster of highly shared sequence variants. A link between a missense DCLRE1C variant and TCR beta V- and J-gene trimming emerged from a later analysis.

The clonotype was recovered from a man younger than 45 in good health and CMV-seronegative. The sequenced sample consisted of PBMCs. The chain carries TRBV28 and TRBJ2-7, with D perhaps TRBD1 (6 bases). CDR3 sequence: CASSPYRALSYEQYF. The CDR3 DNA follows: TGTGCCAGCAGTCCTTACAGGGCCCTCTCCTACGAGCAGTACTTC. Together with reference TRBV28 and TRBJ2-7, the CDR3 gives the full variable domain: DVKVTQSSRYLVKRTGEKVFLECVQDMDHENMFWYRQDPGLGLRLIYFSYDVKMKEKGDIPEGYSVSREKKERFSLILESASTNQTSMYLCASSPYRALSYEQYFGPGTRLTVT.